The rows below give T cell receptor beta chains drawn from one sample of a study of Ad26.COV2.S vaccination and SARS-CoV-2 variants. Clones were sequenced by immunoSEQ multiplex PCR, and TCRdb holds only the in-frame ones, with some missing. This table has some 340,000 clones, roughly 86% appearing once. This material consisted of peripheral blood, taken in a trial of Ad26.COV2.S vaccine versus placebo. Receptor source: a person between 18 and 65 years old who received the Ad26.COV2.S COVID-19 vaccine or a placebo. The conserved cysteine and the conserved F or W are not part of the CDR3 here.

V: TRBV6-5
J: TRBJ1-5
CDR3: ASSRRPDQPQH

V: TRBV9
J: TRBJ2-3
CDR3: ASSGTSGGPTDTQY

V: TRBV24-1
J: TRBJ2-2
CDR3: ATSDWTGGIGGELF

V: TRBV6-1
J: TRBJ1-3
CDR3: ASSEASFGNTIY

V: TRBV30
J: TRBJ2-3
CDR3: AWSVPGTSVSSTDTQY

V: TRBV7-2
J: TRBJ2-3
CDR3: ASSLGLAARDTQY

V: TRBV27
J: TRBJ1-1
CDR3: ASRQRGTEAF

V: TRBV25-1
J: TRBJ2-7
CDR3: ASSEYGTGVGEQY

V: TRBV27
J: TRBJ2-3
CDR3: ASSPLAGGLGTQY

V: TRBV29-1
J: TRBJ1-4
CDR3: SVEEMADDEKLF

V: TRBV7-9
J: TRBJ2-5
CDR3: ASSDRGYSPETQY

V: TRBV12-3/TRBV12-4
J: TRBJ2-5
CDR3: ASSFSGRETQY

V: TRBV5-1
J: TRBJ2-5
CDR3: ASRLQETQY

V: TRBV29-1
J: TRBJ2-1
CDR3: SVWGAGGVWSNEQF

V: TRBV30
J: TRBJ2-3
CDR3: AWSEVPADTQY

V: TRBV5-1
J: TRBJ1-2
CDR3: ASSSQVDLNYGYT

V: TRBV4-2
J: TRBJ1-2
CDR3: ASSLGQINYGYT

V: TRBV9
J: TRBJ2-5
CDR3: ASSVDGTNRETQY

V: TRBV18
J: TRBJ2-7
CDR3: ASSPTGGYEQY

V: TRBV18
J: TRBJ2-2
CDR3: ASSPWGDTGELF

V: TRBV7-6
J: TRBJ2-1
CDR3: ASSPFGGAVNNEQF

V: TRBV12-3/TRBV12-4
J: TRBJ2-5
CDR3: ASGTAQETQY

V: TRBV15
J: TRBJ2-5
CDR3: ATSRDYGDRGETQY

V: TRBV18
J: TRBJ1-2
CDR3: ASSPSPGGTSFYGYT

V: TRBV7-2
J: TRBJ2-1
CDR3: ASSLVRTEQF

V: TRBV3-1/TRBV3-2
J: TRBJ2-2
CDR3: ASSQDLTTSGNTGELF

V: TRBV5-1
J: TRBJ2-3
CDR3: ASSLDRTPDTQY

V: TRBV24-1
J: TRBJ1-1
CDR3: ATPTGQVVEAF

V: TRBV6-6
J: TRBJ1-2
CDR3: ASSYSGRVDYGYT

V: TRBV14
J: TRBJ2-7
CDR3: ASSQGLAGGREQY

V: TRBV6-4
J: TRBJ2-1
CDR3: ASSVNRNFNEQF

V: TRBV15
J: TRBJ1-5
CDR3: ATSRVRTGGSDQPQH

V: TRBV12-5
J: TRBJ1-1
CDR3: ASGAKGMKAF

V: TRBV27
J: TRBJ1-3
CDR3: ASSLGGQVGYTIY

V: TRBV18
J: TRBJ1-4
CDR3: ASSPRRDSYNEKLF

V: TRBV5-4
J: TRBJ2-2
CDR3: ASSSARGSGELF

V: TRBV7-9
J: TRBJ1-4
CDR3: ASSPGVPGREKLF

V: TRBV5-4
J: TRBJ1-1
CDR3: ASRKGQMNTEAF

V: TRBV7-2
J: TRBJ1-1
CDR3: ASSLVSTEAF

V: TRBV3-1/TRBV3-2
J: TRBJ2-7
CDR3: ASSQGTTEQY

V: TRBV20-1
J: TRBJ2-7
CDR3: SASTRTGLSYEQY

V: TRBV15
J: TRBJ1-2
CDR3: ATRHRDRGYGYT

V: TRBV2
J: TRBJ1-1
CDR3: ASSEGTSEAF

V: TRBV7-9
J: TRBJ1-2
CDR3: ASSLEGVRLGYGYT

V: TRBV19
J: TRBJ1-1
CDR3: ASSLAVKWDRAYTEAF

V: TRBV5-6
J: TRBJ2-5
CDR3: ASSLVERGGRETQY

V: TRBV7-2
J: TRBJ2-1
CDR3: ASSLAGANEQF

V: TRBV5-1
J: TRBJ1-2
CDR3: ASSLTLGQGDYGYT

V: TRBV7-8
J: TRBJ2-3
CDR3: ASNEQGPLDTQY

V: TRBV5-4
J: TRBJ1-4
CDR3: ASSLEGNEKLF

V: TRBV10-3
J: TRBJ2-1
CDR3: AISSGGSYNEQF

V: TRBV12-5
J: TRBJ2-3
CDR3: ASGLTLGGTDTQY

V: TRBV6-5
J: TRBJ2-3
CDR3: ASRKGSGGASTQY

V: TRBV5-4
J: TRBJ2-7
CDR3: ASSSSGTGKTYEQY

V: TRBV12-3/TRBV12-4
J: TRBJ1-2
CDR3: ASSLWGAYGYT

V: TRBV30
J: TRBJ1-2
CDR3: AWSRREYGYT